This TCR beta chain was observed in a study of blood T cell repertoires in COVID-19. Overall study context: COVID-19 samples, acute and convalescent, were from the United States, Italy and Spain.

Authors' analysis steps: Scientists estimated how many nucleated cells there were by amplifying reference gene primers. The data were produced by immunoSEQ multiplex PCR, yet TCRdb's version contains in-frame clones alone and is incomplete. V and J calls and clone size follow that table, whereas D and trimming were derived from the DNA. The sample records about 370,000 clones, around 91% being singletons. Participants, 18 to 89 years old, spanned under 25 US areas. Material: PBMCs or T cells enriched from blood (not recorded which). The receptor was derived from a man aged 18 to 30 who had recovered from COVID-19.

The CDR3 DNA reads as TGCAGCGTCCTAAAGACTGGGAACACTGAAGCTTTCTTT. The encoded protein is CSVLKTGNTEAFF. This rearrangement joins TRBV29-1 to TRBJ1-1; D not resolved. Germline loops: CDR1 SQVTM, CDR2 ANQGSEA. The CDR3 contains 13 residues. V was pared by 6 bases and J by 1 base, with 12 bases between.